A single T cell receptor beta chain is shown here with its context. The antigen is not known. This sample was taken from a study of T cells in narcolepsy. Study background: Healthy controls were enrolled alongside patients with narcolepsy type 1 or type 2.

Sequencing used immunoSEQ multiplex PCR; TCRdb keeps in-frame clones, though not all of them. The sample consists of approximately 26,000 clones, approximately 77% of them appearing once. The study, taken as a whole, reports: Reportedly, autoreactive clonotypes were serially detected in patients' blood but not controls'. Comparing one patient's CSF and blood CD4+ clonotypes highlighted HCRT- and TRIB2-specific autoreactive clonotypes.

The V gene lost 0 bases and the J gene lost 2 bases, with 9 bases spanning the gap. This CDR3 has 15 residues. Germline V lookup: CDR1 SGDLS, CDR2 YYNGEE. This sequence originates from a human donor in good health. The chain joins TRBV9 to TRBJ1-3; D is unresolved. Specimen: memory (CD45RA-) CD4+ T cells from blood. CDR3 sequence (DNA): TGTGCCAGCAGCGTAGAAGGGATCACTGGAAACACCATATATTTT. It translates to CASSVEGITGNTIYF. Looking up the rest from reference TRBV9 and TRBJ1-3 gives the full variable domain: DSGVTQTPKHLITATGQRVTLRCSPRSGDLSVYWYQQSLDQGLQFLIQYYNGEERAKGNILERFSAQQFPDLHSELNLSSLELGDSALYFCASSVEGITGNTIYFGEGSWLTVV.